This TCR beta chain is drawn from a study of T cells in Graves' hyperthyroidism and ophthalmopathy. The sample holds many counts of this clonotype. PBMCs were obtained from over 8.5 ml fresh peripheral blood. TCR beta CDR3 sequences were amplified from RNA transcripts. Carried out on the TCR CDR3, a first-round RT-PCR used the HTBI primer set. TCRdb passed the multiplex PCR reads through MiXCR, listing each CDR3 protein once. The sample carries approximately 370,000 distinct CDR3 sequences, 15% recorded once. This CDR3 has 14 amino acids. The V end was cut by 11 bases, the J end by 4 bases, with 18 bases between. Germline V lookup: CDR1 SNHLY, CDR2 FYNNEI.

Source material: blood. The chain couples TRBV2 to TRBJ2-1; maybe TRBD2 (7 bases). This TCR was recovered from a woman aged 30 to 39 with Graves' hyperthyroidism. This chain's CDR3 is CASAGASGYNEQFF. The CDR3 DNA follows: TGTGCCTCAGCAGGGGCTAGCGGATACAATGAGCAGTTCTTC.